What follows describes a single T cell receptor beta chain. Its target is not known. The data belong to a study of regulatory and conventional T cells in RAG deficiency. The repertoire was sequenced with immunoSEQ multiplex PCR; TCRdb's copy has only in-frame clones and lacks some. The repertoire holds 45,000 to 50,000 clones, just under 90% seen once, with 0.51% in the top ten. Germline V lookup: CDR1 SGHTA, CDR2 FQGTGA. CDR3 length equals 18 residues. Trimming removed 2 bases at V and 2 bases at J, with 22 bases between. Regarding the study as a whole: Control T-cell subsets had markedly higher Shannon entropy and lower Simpson indices than RAG-deficient patients. These Omenn syndrome Treg sorts may hold peripherally activated cells instead.

The sorted conventional CD4+ T cells were CD25-low and CD127-high, with genomic DNA sequenced. The sample also formed part of further work on regulatory T cells. That source reports: Primers: 52 TRBV forward and 13 TRBJ reverse.

Sequenced input: CD4+ effector T cells sorted from blood. The receptor's source is a human donor in good health. The rearrangement uses TRBV7-3 and TRBJ2-7; D possibly corresponds to TRBD2 (5 bases). CDR3 region: CASSLGPRRSKEAYEQYF. The CDR3 DNA reads as TGTGCCAGCAGCTTAGGGCCGAGACGGTCGAAGGAGGCCTACGAGCAGTACTTC.